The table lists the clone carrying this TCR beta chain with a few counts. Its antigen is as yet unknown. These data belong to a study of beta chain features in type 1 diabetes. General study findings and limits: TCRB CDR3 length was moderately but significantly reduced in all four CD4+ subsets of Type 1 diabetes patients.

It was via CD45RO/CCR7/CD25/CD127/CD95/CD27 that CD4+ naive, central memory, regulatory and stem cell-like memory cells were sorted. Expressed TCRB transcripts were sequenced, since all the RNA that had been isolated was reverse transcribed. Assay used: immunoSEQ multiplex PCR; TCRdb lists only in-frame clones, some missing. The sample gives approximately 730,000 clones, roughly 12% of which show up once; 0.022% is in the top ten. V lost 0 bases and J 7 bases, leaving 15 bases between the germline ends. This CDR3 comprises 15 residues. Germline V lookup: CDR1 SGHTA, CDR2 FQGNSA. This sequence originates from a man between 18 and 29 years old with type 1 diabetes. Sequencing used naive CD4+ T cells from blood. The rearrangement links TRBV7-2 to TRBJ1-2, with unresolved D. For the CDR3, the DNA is TGTGCCAGCAGCTTAGCCTCCTCCTGGGCGGGTGGCTACACCTTC. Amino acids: CASSLASSWAGGYTF.